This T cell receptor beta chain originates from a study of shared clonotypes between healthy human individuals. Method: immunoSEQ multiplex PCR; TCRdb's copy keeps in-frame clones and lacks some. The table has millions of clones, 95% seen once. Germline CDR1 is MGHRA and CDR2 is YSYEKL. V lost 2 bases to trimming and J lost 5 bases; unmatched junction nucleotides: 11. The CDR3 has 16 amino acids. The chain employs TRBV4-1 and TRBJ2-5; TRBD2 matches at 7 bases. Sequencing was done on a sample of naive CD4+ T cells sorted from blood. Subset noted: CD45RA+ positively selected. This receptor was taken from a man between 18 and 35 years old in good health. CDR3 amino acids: CASSQTPLAERETQYF. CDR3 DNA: TGCGCCAGCAGCCAAACACCCCTAGCGGAGCGGGAGACCCAGTACTTC.